This record concerns one TCR beta chain sequence. What it recognizes is unknown. The assay was immunoSEQ multiplex PCR, and TCRdb's table has in-frame clones only and misses some. Of 300,000 to 350,000 clones listed, roughly 90% were seen once; the top ten hold over 0.9%. These data are taken from a study of cytomegalovirus exposure and HLA in healthy donors. The CDR3 extends over 19 amino acids. The ends were cut back, 2 bases at V and 2 bases at J, with 25 bases in the middle. The germline V gene has CDR1 SGHNT and CDR2 YYREEE (reference sequence). Overall study findings and caveats: Cytomegalovirus association was listed for 150 or so TCR beta chains. A later analysis found first-cohort TCR clusters tended to co-occur in the approximately 110 validation repertoires.

The clonotype was recovered from a man under 40 in good health and CMV-seronegative. The source material was PBMCs. This chain joins TRBV5-4 and TRBJ1-2; a weak D match, TRBD1 (5 bases). The CDR3 DNA is TGTGCCAGCAGCTTAAAGGCCGGGACTGCGAATCGTATGAACTATGGCTACACCTTC. This gives the protein CASSLKAGTANRMNYGYTF.